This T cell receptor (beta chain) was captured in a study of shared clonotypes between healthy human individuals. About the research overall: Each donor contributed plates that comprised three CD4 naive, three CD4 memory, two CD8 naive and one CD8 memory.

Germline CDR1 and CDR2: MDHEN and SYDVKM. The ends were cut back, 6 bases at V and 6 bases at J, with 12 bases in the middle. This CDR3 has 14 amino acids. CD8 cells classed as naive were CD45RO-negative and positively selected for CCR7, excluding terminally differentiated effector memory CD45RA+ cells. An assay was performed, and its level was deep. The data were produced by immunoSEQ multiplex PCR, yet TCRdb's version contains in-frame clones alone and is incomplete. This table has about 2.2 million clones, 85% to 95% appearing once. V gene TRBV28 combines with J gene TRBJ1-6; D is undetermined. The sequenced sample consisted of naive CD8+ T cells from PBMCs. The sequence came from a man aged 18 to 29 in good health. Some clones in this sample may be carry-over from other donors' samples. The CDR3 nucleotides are TGTGCCAGCAGCGAATCCTTCTTTAATTCACCCCTCCACTTT. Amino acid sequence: CASSESFFNSPLHF.